Presented here are 18 T cell receptor beta chains from one specimen sequenced in a study of cytomegalovirus exposure and HLA in healthy donors. The PCR used 60 Vbeta and 13 Jbeta primers. Sequencing used immunoSEQ multiplex PCR; TCRdb keeps in-frame clones, though not all of them. The sample holds under 150,000 clones, approximately 80% seen once. The sequenced material came from PBMCs. These receptors were taken from a middle-aged woman in good health and CMV-seropositive.

The gene calls are TRBV5-6 and TRBJ2-7; D unresolved. Germline V gene lookup returns CDR1 SGHDT and CDR2 YYEEEE. This CDR3 spans 12 amino acids. The V end was cut by 5 bases, the J end by 0 bases, with 6 bases between. In nucleotides, the CDR3 is TGTGCCAGCAGGTCGAGCTCCTACGAGCAGTACTTC. This translates into CASRSSSYEQYF. Based on the CDR3 plus reference TRBV5-6 and TRBJ2-7, the full variable domain is DAGVTQSPTHLIKTRGQQVTLRCSPKSGHDTVSWYQQALGQGPQFIFQYYEEEERQRGNFPDRFSGHQFPNYSSELNVNALLLGDSALYLCASRSSSYEQYFGPGTRLTVT.

The chain recombines TRBV29-1 with TRBJ2-3; 7 positions agree with TRBD1. This CDR3 region has 17 residues. The V segment lost 6 bases and the J segment 3 bases; nucleotides outside the gene matches: 18. The germline gives CDR1 SQVTM, CDR2 ANQGSEA. The chain's CDR3 is CSVPGQIPLLRTDTQYF. The DNA of the CDR3 is TGCAGCGTCCCGGGACAGATACCCCTATTAAGAACAGATACGCAGTATTTT.

This clone occurred once. This chain links TRBV12-1 with TRBJ2-3; TRBD2, as called in the table, went unchecked against the DNA. TRBV12-1 is deemed a pseudogene. The CDR3 runs to 18 residues. CDR3 in DNA: TGTGCCAGCACCGTATACGGCCGACTAGCGGGAAGCACAGATACGCAGTATTTT. Its translation is CASTVYGRLAGSTDTQYF.

V and J are TRBV9 and TRBJ2-7; TRBD2 aligns across 9 bases. The CDR3 runs to 17 residues. The J segment lost 8 bases and the V segment lost 4 bases, leaving 19 bases of the junction unmatched. The germline V gene has CDR1 SGDLS and CDR2 YYNGEE. The CDR3 region is CASSPKREVENPTKQYF. The CDR3 DNA is TGTGCCAGCAGCCCCAAGCGGGAGGTAGAGAACCCTACGAAGCAGTACTTC.

V gene TRBV11-2 combines with J gene TRBJ2-7; 11 positions agree with TRBD2. The CDR3 totals 17 residues. V dropped 4 bases and J dropped 4; count of bases not matched to a gene: 12. Germline values: CDR1 SGHAT, CDR2 FQNNGV. CDR3 DNA: TGTGCCAGCAGCTCGCCGGTGGGGCTAGCGGGAGGTTACGAGCAGTACTTC. Protein: CASSSPVGLAGGYEQYF.

The chain uses TRBV27 and TRBJ2-3, with 8 bases matching TRBD1. The CDR3 is 15 amino acids. V lost 4 bases, J lost 1 base, and 4 bases stayed unmatched. Germline V gives CDR1 MNHEY, CDR2 SMNVEV (reference sequence). CDR3 region: CASSSETGGTDTQYF. CDR3 bases: TGTGCCAGCAGTTCTGAGACAGGGGGCACAGATACGCAGTATTTT.

Here the CDR3 reads CAAIIGTRPLDEQFF. The CDR3 DNA reads TGTGCTGCCATTATAGGGACTAGGCCCTTGGATGAGCAGTTCTTC. This chain links TRBV30 with TRBJ2-1; 8 bases map to TRBD2. CDR1 is GTSNPN, CDR2 SVGIG, per germline (reference sequence). CDR3 size: 15 residues.

This clone is a singleton in its sample. Distinct nucleotide sequences in the sample also encode this CDR3. This chain joins TRBV7-9 and TRBJ2-7; a possible D gene is TRBD1 (6 bases). Deletions cut 5 bases from V and 1 base from J, with 12 bases between. The germline gives CDR1 SEHNR, CDR2 FQNEAQ (reference sequence). This CDR3 comprises 14 residues. The CDR3 spells CASSAQGGSYEQYF. CDR3 sequence (DNA): TGTGCCAGCAGCGCTCAAGGGGGATCCTACGAGCAGTACTTC.

The chain joins TRBV18 to TRBJ2-5; 11 bases match TRBD2. Germline CDR1 KGHSH, CDR2 LQKENI. V shed 6 bases and J 3 bases; nucleotides not matched to a gene: 6. This CDR3 comprises 15 residues. CDR3 protein: CASSLLAGGEETQYF. The CDR3 bases are TGTGCCAGCTCCCTGTTAGCGGGAGGGGAAGAGACCCAGTACTTC. Based on the CDR3 plus reference TRBV18 and TRBJ2-5, the full variable domain is NAGVMQNPRHLVRRRGQEARLRCSPMKGHSHVYWYRQLPEEGLKFMVYLQKENIIDESGMPKERFSAEFPKEGPSILRIQQVVRGDSAAYFCASSLLAGGEETQYFGPGTRLLVL.

The rearrangement joins TRBV27 to TRBJ1-5, with D tentatively TRBD1 (6 bases). Trimming removed 8 bases at V and 0 bases at J, with 11 bases between. CDR3 length: 14 residues. Germline CDR1 is MNHEY and CDR2 is SMNVEV (reference sequence). CDR3 region: CASGQRNSNQPQHF. DNA of the CDR3: TGTGCCAGCGGACAGAGAAATAGCAATCAGCCCCAGCATTTT.

Concerning this clone: Sequence at one end of the junction differs from germline and may be a read error. The rearrangement joins TRBV5-4 to TRBJ2-7; possibly TRBD2 for D (5 bases). Germline V gene sequence: CDR1 SGHNT, CDR2 YYREEE (reference sequence). The CDR3 has 12 residues. CDR3 nucleotides: TGTGTCAGCAGCTTGGCGGGCTACGAGCAGTACTTC. Protein product: CVSSLAGYEQYF.

In this sample, this clone turned up once. The rearrangement uses TRBV9 and TRBJ2-1; TRBD2 is a possible D gene (6 bases). Trimming removed 3 bases from V and 2 bases from J, with 12 bases in between. CDR1 and CDR2 (germline): SGDLS, YYNGEE. The CDR3 contains 15 residues. CDR3 in DNA: TGTGCCAGCAGCGACCGGGACTCCGCCTACAATGAGCAGTTCTTC. Translated: CASSDRDSAYNEQFF. Full variable domain (missing parts from reference TRBV9 and TRBJ2-1): DSGVTQTPKHLITATGQRVTLRCSPRSGDLSVYWYQQSLDQGLQFLIQYYNGEERAKGNILERFSAQQFPDLHSELNLSSLELGDSALYFCASSDRDSAYNEQFFGPGTRLTVL.

The CDR3: CASSNPTGSYEQYF. In DNA form, the CDR3 reads TGTGCCAGCAGTAACCCGACAGGATCCTACGAGCAGTACTTC. The chain joins TRBV6-6 to TRBJ2-7; the D gene is possibly TRBD1 (6 bases). The germline CDR1 and CDR2 sequences are MNHNY and SVGAGI (reference sequence). There are 14 residues in the CDR3. Trimming took 5 bases from V and 1 from J, leaving 12 bases between them.

The chain has TRBV15 and TRBJ1-4, with D uncertain. Germline CDR1 LNHNV, CDR2 YYDKDF (reference sequence). Trimming took 5 bases from V and 1 from J, leaving 8 bases between them. The CDR3 consists of 14 residues. The CDR3 sequence: CATSLVGTNEKLFF. The CDR3 DNA reads as TGTGCCACCAGCTTGGTCGGAACTAATGAAAAACTGTTTTTT.

The chain has TRBV19 and TRBJ2-3, with D tentatively TRBD1 (5 bases). Germline assignment: CDR1 LNHDA and CDR2 SQIVND (reference sequence). The CDR3 runs 15 residues. Trimming removed 3 bases at V and 2 bases at J, with 12 bases between. The DNA of the CDR3 is TGTGCCAGTAGTATGTCTGGGGCCCTCACAGATACGCAGTATTTT. It is translated as CASSMSGALTDTQYF.

The gene calls are TRBV7-2 and TRBJ2-7; D not resolved. The CDR3 spans 15 residues. V was clipped by 2 bases and J by 0 bases, with 11 bases between them. Germline V gene data show CDR1 as SGHTA and CDR2 as FQGNSA. DNA of the CDR3: TGTGCCAGCAGCTTACGACAATCTAACTCCTACGAGCAGTACTTC. This encodes CASSLRQSNSYEQYF.

Details on this clone: Within the sample, other DNA sequences also encode this same CDR3. The chain employs TRBV6-5 and TRBJ2-4; 10 bases align to TRBD1. CDR1 and CDR2 (germline): MNHEY, SVGAGI. V lost 4 bases and J lost 2; bases outside the gene matches: 5. The length of the CDR3 is 16 residues. This CDR3 reads CASSSGQGFSKNIQYF. Written as DNA, the CDR3 is TGTGCCAGCAGTTCGGGACAGGGGTTTTCCAAAAACATTCAGTACTTC.

This chain uses TRBV10-3 with TRBJ1-5; no clear D gene. This CDR3 has 15 amino acids. Trimming pared 3 bases from V and 0 bases from J, leaving 9 bases between. The germline CDR1 and CDR2 sequences are ENHRY and SYGVKD. The CDR3 sequence is CAISEGLGSNQPQHF. The CDR3 DNA follows: TGTGCCATCAGTGAAGGCCTAGGTAGCAATCAGCCCCAGCATTTT.